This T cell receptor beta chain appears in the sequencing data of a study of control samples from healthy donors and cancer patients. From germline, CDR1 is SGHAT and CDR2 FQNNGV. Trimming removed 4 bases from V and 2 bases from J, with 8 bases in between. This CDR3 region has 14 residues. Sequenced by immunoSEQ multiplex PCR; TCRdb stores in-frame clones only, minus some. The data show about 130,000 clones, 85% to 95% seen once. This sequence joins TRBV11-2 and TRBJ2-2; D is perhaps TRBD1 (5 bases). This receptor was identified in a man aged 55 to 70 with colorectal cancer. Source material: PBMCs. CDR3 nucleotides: TGTGCCAGCAGCTGGACAAGCAACACCGGGGAGCTGTTTTTT. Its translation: CASSWTSNTGELFF.